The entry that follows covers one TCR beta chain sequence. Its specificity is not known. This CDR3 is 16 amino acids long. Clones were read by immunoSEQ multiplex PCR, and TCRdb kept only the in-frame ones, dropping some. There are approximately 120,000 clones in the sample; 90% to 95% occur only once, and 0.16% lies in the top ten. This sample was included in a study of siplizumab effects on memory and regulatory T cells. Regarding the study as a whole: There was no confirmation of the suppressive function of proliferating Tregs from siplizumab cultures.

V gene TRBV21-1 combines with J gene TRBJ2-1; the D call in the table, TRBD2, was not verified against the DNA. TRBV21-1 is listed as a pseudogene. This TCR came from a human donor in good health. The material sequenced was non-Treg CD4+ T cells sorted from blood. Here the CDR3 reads CASSKAPAGDNNEQFF. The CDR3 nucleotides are TGTGCCAGCAGCAAAGCTCCAGCGGGGGATAACAATGAGCAGTTCTTC.